This TCR beta chain was observed in a study of T cells after yellow fever vaccination. Whole-study context: Fractions with few cells were prepared using SMART-Seq v4 Ultra Low Input. Study-level findings and limits: Weaker overall, the secondary response nonetheless peaked faster (day 5 versus 15). Post-booster repertoires again held most primary-vaccination clones (roughly 95% CD4, 75% to 90% CD8). Contaminating bulk clonotypes could be abundant in FACS-sorted repertoires.

From the 5' RACE reads, TCRdb called clonotypes with MiXCR, one entry per CDR3 protein. The sample lists around 400,000 distinct CDR3 sequences, around a tenth seen once, with roughly 18% in the top ten. Germline V gene lookup returns CDR1 SGHRS and CDR2 YFSETQ. With 2 bases removed from V and 3 bases from J, the gap between germline ends came to 8 bases. There are 13 residues in the CDR3. A remark on this clonotype: The antigen is not known.

The chain carries TRBV5-1 and TRBJ2-5; D gene ambiguous. The material was PBMCs, obtained on the day of the first yellow fever vaccination. The origin of this receptor is a man in his late teens or twenties who received the YFV17D yellow fever vaccine. The DNA of the CDR3 is TGCGCCAGCAGCTTCCCGCAGGAAGAGACCCAGTACTTC. Translated, it gives CASSFPQEETQYF.